This T cell receptor (beta chain) is from a study of monozygotic twins with inflammatory bowel disease. Overall study results and limits: The analysis yielded no support for one strong signal or clonotype associated with IBD. Heterogeneous immunosuppressive treatment regimens may have introduced variability into patient repertoires.

This CDR3 region has 15 residues. Germline CDR1 reads LNHNV; CDR2 reads YYDKDF (reference sequence). A template switching step added UMIs, each with a 6-nucleotide sample barcode. Following a re-call of the 5' RACE reads, TCRdb has one entry per CDR3 protein and lacks DNA. This repertoire includes 95,000 to 110,000 distinct CDR3 sequences. In regard to this clonotype: Its antigen is still unknown.

The receptor comes from a human donor with ulcerative colitis or Crohn's disease, or a healthy co-twin of an affected twin (not recorded which). The V call is TRBV15, the J call TRBJ1-4; TCRdb gives TRBD1 as the D gene, but with no DNA this cannot be confirmed. The source material was blood. The CDR3 protein is CATSRDKGNNEKLFF. Combining the CDR3 with reference TRBV15 and TRBJ1-4 gives the whole variable domain DAMVIQNPRYQVTQFGKPVTLSCSQTLNHNVMYWYQQKSSQAPKLLFHYYDKDFNNEADTPDNFQSRRPNTSFCFLDIRSPGLGDTAMYLCATSRDKGNNEKLFFGSGTQLSVL.